This T cell receptor (beta chain) was found in a study of blood T cell repertoires in COVID-19. On this clone itself: Distinct nucleotide sequences in the sample also encode this CDR3.

Original processing methods: Amplification from reference gene primers served as the basis for estimated nucleated cell counts. The method was immunoSEQ multiplex PCR; TCRdb's version includes in-frame clones alone and lacks a portion of them. D and trimming were read from the DNA, whereas the V and J calls and clone size are those reported in that table. The table includes 300,000 to 400,000 clones, about 89% detected once. The CDR3 has 13 residues. Germline CDR1 SGDLS, CDR2 YYNGEE. V shed 1 base and J shed 1 base, with 4 bases lying between them. The sequenced sample was peripheral blood. The V and J genes are TRBV9 and TRBJ2-3; D gene ambiguous. The source is an older woman with COVID-19, enrolled during active disease. The CDR3 loop is CASSVQGTDTQYF. In DNA, the CDR3 is TGTGCCAGCAGCGTACAGGGCACAGATACGCAGTATTTT. The variable domain in full, with the rest retrieved from reference TRBV9 and TRBJ2-3, is DSGVTQTPKHLITATGQRVTLRCSPRSGDLSVYWYQQSLDQGLQFLIQYYNGEERAKGNILERFSAQQFPDLHSELNLSSLELGDSALYFCASSVQGTDTQYFGPGTRLTVL.